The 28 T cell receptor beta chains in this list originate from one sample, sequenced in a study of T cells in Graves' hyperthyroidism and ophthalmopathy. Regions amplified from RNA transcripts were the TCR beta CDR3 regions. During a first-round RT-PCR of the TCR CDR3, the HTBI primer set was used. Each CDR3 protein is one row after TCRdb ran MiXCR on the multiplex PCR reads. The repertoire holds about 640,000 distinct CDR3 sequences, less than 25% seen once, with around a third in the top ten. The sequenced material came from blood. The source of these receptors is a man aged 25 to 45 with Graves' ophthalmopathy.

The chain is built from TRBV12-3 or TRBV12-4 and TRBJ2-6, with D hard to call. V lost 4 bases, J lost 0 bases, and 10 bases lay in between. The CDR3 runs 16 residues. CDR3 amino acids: CASSSLTFSGANVLTF. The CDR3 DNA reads TGTGCCAGCAGTTCCCTTACCTTCTCTGGGGCCAACGTCCTGACTTTC.

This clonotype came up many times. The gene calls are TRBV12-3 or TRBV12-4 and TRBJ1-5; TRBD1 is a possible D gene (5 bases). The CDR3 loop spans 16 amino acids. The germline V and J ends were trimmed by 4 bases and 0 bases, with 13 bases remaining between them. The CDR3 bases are TGTGCCAGCAGTTCCCGGACATATGATAGCAATCAGCCCCAGCATTTT. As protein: CASSSRTYDSNQPQHF.

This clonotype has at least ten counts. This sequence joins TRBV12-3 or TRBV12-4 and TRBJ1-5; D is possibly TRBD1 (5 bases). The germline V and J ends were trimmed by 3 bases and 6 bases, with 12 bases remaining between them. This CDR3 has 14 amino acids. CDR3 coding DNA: TGTGCCAGCAGTTTGAAAGGGGAAGGTCAGCCCCAGCATTTT. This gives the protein CASSLKGEGQPQHF.

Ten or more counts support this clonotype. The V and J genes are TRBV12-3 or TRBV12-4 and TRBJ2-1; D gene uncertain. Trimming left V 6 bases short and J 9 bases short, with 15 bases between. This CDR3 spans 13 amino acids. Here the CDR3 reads CASSSTPPGEQFF. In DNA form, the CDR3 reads TGTGCCAGCAGCTCAACCCCCCCCGGTGAGCAGTTCTTC.

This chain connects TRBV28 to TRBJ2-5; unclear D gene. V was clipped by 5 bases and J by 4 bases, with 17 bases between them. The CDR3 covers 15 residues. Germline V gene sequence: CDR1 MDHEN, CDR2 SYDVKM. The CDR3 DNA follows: TGTGCCAGCAGTCCGCGGCGGTGGACCGGAGAGACCCAGTACTTC. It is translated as CASSPRRWTGETQYF. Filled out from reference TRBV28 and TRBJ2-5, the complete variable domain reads DVKVTQSSRYLVKRTGEKVFLECVQDMDHENMFWYRQDPGLGLRLIYFSYDVKMKEKGDIPEGYSVSREKKERFSLILESASTNQTSMYLCASSPRRWTGETQYFGPGTRLLVL.

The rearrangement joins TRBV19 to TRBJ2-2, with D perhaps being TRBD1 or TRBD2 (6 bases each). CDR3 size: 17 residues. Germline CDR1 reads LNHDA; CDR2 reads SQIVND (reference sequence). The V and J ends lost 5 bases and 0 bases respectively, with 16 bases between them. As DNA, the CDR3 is TGTGCCAGTAGTTGGGATGGGGGGCACGCGAACACCGGGGAGCTGTTTTTT. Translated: CASSWDGGHANTGELFF.

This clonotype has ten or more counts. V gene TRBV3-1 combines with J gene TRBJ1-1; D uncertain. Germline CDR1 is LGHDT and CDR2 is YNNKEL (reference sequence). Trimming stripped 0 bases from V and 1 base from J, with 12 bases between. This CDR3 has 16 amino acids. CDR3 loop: CASSQDSRGTNTEAFF. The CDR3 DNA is TGTGCCAGCAGCCAAGATTCCCGGGGAACGAACACTGAAGCTTTCTTT.

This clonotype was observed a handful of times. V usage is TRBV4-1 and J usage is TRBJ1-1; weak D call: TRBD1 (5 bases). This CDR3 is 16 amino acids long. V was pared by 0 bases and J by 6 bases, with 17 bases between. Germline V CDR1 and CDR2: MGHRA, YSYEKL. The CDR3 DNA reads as TGCGCCAGCAGCCAAGAAGGCACGACGGACAACGCTGAAGCTTTCTTT. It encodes CASSQEGTTDNAEAFF.

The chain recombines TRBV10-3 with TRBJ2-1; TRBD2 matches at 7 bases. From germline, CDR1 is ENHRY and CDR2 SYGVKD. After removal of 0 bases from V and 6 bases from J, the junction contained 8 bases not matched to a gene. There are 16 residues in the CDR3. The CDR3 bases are TGTGCCATCAGTGAGTCCCCGACTAGCAGCTCCAATGAGCAGTTCTTC. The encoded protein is CAISESPTSSSNEQFF.

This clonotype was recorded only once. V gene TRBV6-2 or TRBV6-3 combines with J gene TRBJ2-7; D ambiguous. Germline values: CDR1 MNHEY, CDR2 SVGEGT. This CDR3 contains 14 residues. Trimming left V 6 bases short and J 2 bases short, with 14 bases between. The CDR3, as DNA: TGTGCCAGCAGCCTCGGCGACTTGACCTACGAGCAGTACTTC. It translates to CASSLGDLTYEQYF.

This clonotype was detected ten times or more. The CDR3 nucleotides read TGTGCCAGCAGACCGAAGAGGGGGCGGACGGCAGATACGCAGTATTTT. This gives the protein CASRPKRGRTADTQYF. The chain joins TRBV6-2 or TRBV6-3 to TRBJ2-3; 7 bases align to TRBD1. The CDR3 has 16 amino acids. Germline V gene lookup returns CDR1 MNHEY and CDR2 SVGEGT. Trimming at V came to 6 bases and at J to 4 bases, leaving 13 bases not matched to a gene.

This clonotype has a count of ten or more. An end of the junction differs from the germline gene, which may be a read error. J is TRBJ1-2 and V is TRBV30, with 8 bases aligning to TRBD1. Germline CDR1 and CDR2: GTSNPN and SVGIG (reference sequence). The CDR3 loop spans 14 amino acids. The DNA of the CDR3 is TGTGCCCGGAGGAACAGACAGGGGAACTATGGCTACACCTTC. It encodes CARRNRQGNYGYTF.

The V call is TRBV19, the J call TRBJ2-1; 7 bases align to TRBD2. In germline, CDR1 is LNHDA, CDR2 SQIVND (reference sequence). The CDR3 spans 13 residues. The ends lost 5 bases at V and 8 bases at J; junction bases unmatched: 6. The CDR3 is CASSHFRGDEQFF. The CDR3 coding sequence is TGTGCCAGTAGTCACTTCCGGGGGGATGAGCAGTTCTTC.

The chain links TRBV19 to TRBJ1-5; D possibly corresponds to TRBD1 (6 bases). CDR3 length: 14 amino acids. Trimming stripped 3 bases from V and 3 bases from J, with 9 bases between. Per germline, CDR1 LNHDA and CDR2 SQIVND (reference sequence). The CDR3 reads CASSIAGANQPQHF. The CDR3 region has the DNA TGTGCCAGTAGTATCGCGGGGGCCAATCAGCCCCAGCATTTT.

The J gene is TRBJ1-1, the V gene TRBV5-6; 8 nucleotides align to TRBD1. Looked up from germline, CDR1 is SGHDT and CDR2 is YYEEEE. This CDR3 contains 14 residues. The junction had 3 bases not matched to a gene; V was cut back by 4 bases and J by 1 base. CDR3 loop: CASSIGTGNTEAFF. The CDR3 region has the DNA TGTGCCAGCAGCATAGGGACAGGGAACACTGAAGCTTTCTTT.

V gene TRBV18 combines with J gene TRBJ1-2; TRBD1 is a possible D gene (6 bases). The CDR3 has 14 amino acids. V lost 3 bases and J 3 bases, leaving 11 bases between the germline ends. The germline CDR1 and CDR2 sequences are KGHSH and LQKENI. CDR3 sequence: CASSPRQADYGYTF. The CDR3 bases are TGTGCCAGCTCACCTCGACAGGCTGACTATGGCTACACCTTC. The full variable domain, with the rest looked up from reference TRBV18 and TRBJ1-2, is NAGVMQNPRHLVRRRGQEARLRCSPMKGHSHVYWYRQLPEEGLKFMVYLQKENIIDESGMPKERFSAEFPKEGPSILRIQQVVRGDSAAYFCASSPRQADYGYTFGSGTRLTVV.

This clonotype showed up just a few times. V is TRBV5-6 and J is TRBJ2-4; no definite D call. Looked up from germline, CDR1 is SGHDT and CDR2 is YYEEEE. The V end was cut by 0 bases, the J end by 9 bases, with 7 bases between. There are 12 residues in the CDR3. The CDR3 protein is CASSLATGIQYF. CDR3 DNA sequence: TGTGCCAGCAGCTTGGCTACGGGCATTCAGTACTTC.

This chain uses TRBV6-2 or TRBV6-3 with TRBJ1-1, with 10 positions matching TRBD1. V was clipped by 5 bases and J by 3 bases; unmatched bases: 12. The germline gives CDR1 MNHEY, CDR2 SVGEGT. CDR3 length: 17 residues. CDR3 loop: CASSPSRTGGTYTEAFF. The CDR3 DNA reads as TGTGCCAGCAGTCCCAGCCGGACAGGGGGTACCTACACTGAAGCTTTCTTT.

The CDR3 region has the DNA TGTGCCAGCATCCACGGACTAGCGGGCTCGAGTAACACCGGGGAGCTGTTTTTT. Protein product: CASIHGLAGSSNTGELFF. This chain connects TRBV6-2 or TRBV6-3 to TRBJ2-2; 11 bases map to TRBD2. The V gene's germline CDR1 is MNHEY and CDR2 SVGEGT. This CDR3 has 18 residues. Germline trimming cut 7 bases from V and 2 bases from J; bases unmatched to any gene: 12.

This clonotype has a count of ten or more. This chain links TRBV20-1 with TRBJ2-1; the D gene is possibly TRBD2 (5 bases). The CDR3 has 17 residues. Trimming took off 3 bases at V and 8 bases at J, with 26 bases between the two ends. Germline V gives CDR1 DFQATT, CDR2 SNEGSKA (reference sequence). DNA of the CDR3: TGCAGTGCTAGTCCCCTTGGAGGCGAACCCCGAATCCATGAGCAGTTCTTC. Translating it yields CSASPLGGEPRIHEQFF.

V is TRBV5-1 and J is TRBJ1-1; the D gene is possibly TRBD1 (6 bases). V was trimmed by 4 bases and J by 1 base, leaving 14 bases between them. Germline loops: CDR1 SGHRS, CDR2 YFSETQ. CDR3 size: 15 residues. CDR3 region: CASSLGQNPNTEAFF. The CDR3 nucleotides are TGCGCCAGCAGCCTAGGACAGAACCCGAACACTGAAGCTTTCTTT.

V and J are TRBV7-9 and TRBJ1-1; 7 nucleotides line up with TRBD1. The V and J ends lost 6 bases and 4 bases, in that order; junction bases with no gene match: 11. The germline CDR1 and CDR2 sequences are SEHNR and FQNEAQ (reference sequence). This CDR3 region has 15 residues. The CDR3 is CASSTTGVPSTEAFF. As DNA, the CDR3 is TGTGCCAGCAGTACTACAGGGGTCCCCTCCACTGAAGCTTTCTTT.

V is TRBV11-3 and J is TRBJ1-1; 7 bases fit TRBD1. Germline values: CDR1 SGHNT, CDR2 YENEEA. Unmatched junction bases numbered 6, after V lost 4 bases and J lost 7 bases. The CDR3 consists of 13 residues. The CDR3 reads CASSWDSRGEAFF. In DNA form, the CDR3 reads TGTGCCAGCAGCTGGGACAGCAGGGGTGAAGCTTTCTTT.

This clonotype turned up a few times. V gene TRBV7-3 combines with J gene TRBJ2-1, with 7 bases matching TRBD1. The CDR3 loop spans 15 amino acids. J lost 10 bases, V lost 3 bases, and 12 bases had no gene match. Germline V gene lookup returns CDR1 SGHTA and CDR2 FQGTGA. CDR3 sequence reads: CASSFIPTGTDEQFF. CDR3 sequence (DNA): TGTGCCAGCAGCTTTATCCCGACAGGGACGGACGAGCAGTTCTTC. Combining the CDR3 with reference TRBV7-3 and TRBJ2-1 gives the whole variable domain GAGVSQTPSNKVTEKGKYVELRCDPISGHTALYWYRQSLGQGPEFLIYFQGTGAADDSGLPNDRFFAVRPEGSVSTLKIQRTERGDSAVYLCASSFIPTGTDEQFFGPGTRLTVL.

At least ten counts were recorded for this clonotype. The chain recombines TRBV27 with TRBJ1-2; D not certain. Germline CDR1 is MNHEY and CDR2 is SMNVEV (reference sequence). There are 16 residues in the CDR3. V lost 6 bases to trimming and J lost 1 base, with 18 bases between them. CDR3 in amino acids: CASSYRREQDNYGYTF. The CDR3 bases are TGTGCCAGCAGCTACCGGAGGGAGCAAGATAACTATGGCTACACCTTC.

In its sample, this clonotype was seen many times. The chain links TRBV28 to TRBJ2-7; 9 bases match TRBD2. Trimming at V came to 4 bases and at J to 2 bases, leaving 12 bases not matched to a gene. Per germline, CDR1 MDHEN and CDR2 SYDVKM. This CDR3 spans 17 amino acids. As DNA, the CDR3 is TGTGCCAGCAGTTCCGGGGACCTTAGCGGGAGTCCCTACGAGCAGTACTTC. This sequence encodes CASSSGDLSGSPYEQYF.

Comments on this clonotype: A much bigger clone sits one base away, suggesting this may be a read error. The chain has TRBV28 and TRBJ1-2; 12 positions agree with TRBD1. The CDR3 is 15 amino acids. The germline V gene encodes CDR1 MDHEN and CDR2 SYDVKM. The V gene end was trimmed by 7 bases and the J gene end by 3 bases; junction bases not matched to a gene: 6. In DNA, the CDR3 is TGTGCCAGCAATTCTGGGACAGGGGGCGACTATGGCTACACCTTC. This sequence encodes CASNSGTGGDYGYTF.

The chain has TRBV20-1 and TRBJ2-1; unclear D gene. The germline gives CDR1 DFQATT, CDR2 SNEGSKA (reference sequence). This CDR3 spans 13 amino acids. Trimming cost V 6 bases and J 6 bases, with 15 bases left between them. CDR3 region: CSAVASLSNEQFF. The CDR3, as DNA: TGCAGTGCGGTCGCATCTCTTTCCAATGAGCAGTTCTTC.